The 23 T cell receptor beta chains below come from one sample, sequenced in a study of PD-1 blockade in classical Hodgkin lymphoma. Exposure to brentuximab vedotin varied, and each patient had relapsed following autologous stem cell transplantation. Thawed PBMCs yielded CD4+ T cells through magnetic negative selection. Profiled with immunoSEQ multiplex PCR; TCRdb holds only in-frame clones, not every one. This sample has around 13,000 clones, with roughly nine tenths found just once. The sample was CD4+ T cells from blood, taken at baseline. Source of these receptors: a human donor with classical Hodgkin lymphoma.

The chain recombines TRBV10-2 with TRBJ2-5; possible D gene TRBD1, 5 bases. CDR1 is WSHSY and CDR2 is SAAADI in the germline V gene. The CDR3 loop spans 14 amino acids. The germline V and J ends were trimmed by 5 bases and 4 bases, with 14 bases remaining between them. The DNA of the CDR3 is TGCGCCAGCAGTTTGAGATGGGGCGGAGAGACCCAGTACTTC. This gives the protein CASSLRWGGETQYF.

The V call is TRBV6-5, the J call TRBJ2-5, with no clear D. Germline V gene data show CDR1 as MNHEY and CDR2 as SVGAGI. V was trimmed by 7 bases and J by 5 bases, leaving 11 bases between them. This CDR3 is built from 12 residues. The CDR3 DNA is TGTGCCAGCACGGCCCCTGGGGAGACCCAGTACTTC. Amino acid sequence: CASTAPGETQYF.

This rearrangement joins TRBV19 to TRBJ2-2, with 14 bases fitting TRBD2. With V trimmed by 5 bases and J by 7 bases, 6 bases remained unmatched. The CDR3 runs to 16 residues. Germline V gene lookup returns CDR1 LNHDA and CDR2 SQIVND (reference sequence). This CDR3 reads CASSATSGRAFGELFF. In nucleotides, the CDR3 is TGTGCCAGTAGTGCGACTAGCGGGAGGGCCTTCGGGGAGCTGTTTTTT.

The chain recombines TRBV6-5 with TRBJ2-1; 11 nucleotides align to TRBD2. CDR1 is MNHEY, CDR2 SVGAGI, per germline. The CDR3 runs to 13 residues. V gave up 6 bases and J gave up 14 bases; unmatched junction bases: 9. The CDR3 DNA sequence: TGTGCCAGCAGAACCGGGACTAGCGGTCGAGAGTTCTTC. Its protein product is CASRTGTSGREFF.

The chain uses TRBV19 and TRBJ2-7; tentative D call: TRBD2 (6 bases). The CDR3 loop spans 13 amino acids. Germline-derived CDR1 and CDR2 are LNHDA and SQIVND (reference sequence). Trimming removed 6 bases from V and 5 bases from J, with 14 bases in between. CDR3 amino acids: CASRRDGGNEQYF. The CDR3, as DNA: TGTGCCAGTAGGCGGGACGGAGGGAACGAGCAGTACTTC.

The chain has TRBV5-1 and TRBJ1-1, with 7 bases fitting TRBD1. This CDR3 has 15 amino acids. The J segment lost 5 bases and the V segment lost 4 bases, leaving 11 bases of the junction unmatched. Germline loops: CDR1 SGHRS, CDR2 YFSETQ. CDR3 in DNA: TGCGCCAGCAGCCAGACAGGGTCCGGGTTGACTGAAGCTTTCTTT. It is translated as CASSQTGSGLTEAFF.

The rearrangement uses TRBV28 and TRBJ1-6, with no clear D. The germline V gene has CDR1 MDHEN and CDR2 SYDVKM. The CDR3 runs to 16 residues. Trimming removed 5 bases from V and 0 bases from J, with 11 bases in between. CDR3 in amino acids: CASSLLGGSYNSPLHF. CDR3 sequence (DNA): TGTGCCAGCAGTCTATTGGGAGGCTCCTATAATTCACCCCTCCACTTT.

CDR3 region: CASSLGGLAGGRNTGELFF. The CDR3 DNA reads TGTGCCAGCAGCTTGGGTGGACTAGCGGGAGGGAGGAACACCGGGGAGCTGTTTTTT. V and J are TRBV5-4 and TRBJ2-2; 15 nucleotides match TRBD2. The V and J ends lost 0 bases and 1 base, in that order; junction bases with no gene match: 4. There are 19 residues in the CDR3. The germline V gene encodes CDR1 SGHNT and CDR2 YYREEE (reference sequence).

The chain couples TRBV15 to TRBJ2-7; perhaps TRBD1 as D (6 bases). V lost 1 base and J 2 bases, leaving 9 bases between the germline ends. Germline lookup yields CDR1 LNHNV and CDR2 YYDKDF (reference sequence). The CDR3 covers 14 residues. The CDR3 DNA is TGTGCCACCAGCAGAGTTAAGGGGGCCTACGAGCAGTACTTC. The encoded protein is CATSRVKGAYEQYF.

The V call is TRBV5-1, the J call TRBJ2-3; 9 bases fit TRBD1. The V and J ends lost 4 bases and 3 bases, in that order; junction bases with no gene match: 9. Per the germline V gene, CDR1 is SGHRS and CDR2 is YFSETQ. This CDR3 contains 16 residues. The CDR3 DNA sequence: TGCGCCAGCAGCCTCCGGGACAGGGAAGAGACAGATACGCAGTATTTT. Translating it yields CASSLRDREETDTQYF.

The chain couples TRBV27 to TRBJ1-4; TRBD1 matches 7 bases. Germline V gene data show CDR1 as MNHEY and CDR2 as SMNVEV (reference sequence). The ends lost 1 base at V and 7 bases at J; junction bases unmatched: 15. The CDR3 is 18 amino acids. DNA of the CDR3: TGTGCCAGCAGTTTATACCCAGGGGGTAGGACGTTTGGTGAAAAACTGTTTTTT. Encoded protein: CASSLYPGGRTFGEKLFF. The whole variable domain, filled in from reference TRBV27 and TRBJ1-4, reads EAQVTQNPRYLITVTGKKLTVTCSQNMNHEYMSWYRQDPGLGLRQIYYSMNVEVTDKGDVPEGYKVSRKEKRNFPLILESPSPNQTSLYFCASSLYPGGRTFGEKLFFGSGTQLSVL.

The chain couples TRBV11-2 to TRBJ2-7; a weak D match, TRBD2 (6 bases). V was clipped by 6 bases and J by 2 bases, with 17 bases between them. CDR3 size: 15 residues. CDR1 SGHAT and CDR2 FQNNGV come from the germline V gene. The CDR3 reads CASRGLGSGTYEQYF. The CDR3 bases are TGTGCCAGCAGGGGACTGGGTAGCGGAACCTACGAGCAGTACTTC.

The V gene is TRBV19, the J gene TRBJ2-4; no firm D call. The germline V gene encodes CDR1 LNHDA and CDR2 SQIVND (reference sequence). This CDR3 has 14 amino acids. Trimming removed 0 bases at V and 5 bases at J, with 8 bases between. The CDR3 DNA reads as TGTGCCAGTAGTATAGAGAGCAGCCAAAACATTCAGTACTTC. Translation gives CASSIESSQNIQYF.

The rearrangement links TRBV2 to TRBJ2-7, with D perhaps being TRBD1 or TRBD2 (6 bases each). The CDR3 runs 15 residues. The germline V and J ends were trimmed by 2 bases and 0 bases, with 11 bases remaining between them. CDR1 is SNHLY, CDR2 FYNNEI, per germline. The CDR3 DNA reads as TGTGCCAGCAGTGAATTGGGGGGCGCCTCCTACGAGCAGTACTTC. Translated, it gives CASSELGGASYEQYF.

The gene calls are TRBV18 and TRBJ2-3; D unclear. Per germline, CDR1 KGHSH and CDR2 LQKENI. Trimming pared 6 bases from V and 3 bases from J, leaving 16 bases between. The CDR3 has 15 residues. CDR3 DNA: TGTGCCAGCTCCCGCGCCCGGGCTATTACAGATACGCAGTATTTT. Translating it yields CASSRARAITDTQYF.

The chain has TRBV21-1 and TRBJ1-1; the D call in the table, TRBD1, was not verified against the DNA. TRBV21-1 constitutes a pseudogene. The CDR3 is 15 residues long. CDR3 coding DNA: TGTGCCAGCAGCCCTCGACAGGGACGGAACACTGAAGCTTTCTTT. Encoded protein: CASSPRQGRNTEAFF.

DNA of the CDR3: TGTGCCAGCAGGCAGGGGGCGCCTAATTCACCCCTCCACTTT. This codes for CASRQGAPNSPLHF. The rearrangement links TRBV6-5 to TRBJ1-6; 8 positions match TRBD1. The CDR3 is made up of 14 amino acids. Germline CDR1 MNHEY, CDR2 SVGAGI. V lost 6 bases to trimming and J lost 6 bases; unmatched junction nucleotides: 4.

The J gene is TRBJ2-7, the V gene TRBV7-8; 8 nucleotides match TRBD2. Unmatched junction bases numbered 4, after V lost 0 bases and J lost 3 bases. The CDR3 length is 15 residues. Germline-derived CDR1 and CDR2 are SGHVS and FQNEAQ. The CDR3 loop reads CASSLARTSFYEQYF. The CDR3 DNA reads TGTGCCAGCAGCTTAGCGAGGACTAGCTTCTACGAGCAGTACTTC.

The CDR3 is CASSLRGKTYEQYF. CDR3 sequence (DNA): TGTGCCAGCAGTTTAAGAGGCAAAACCTACGAGCAGTACTTC. This chain links TRBV28 with TRBJ2-7; D gene ambiguous. This CDR3 is 14 amino acids long. Per the germline V gene, CDR1 is MDHEN and CDR2 is SYDVKM. Trimming took off 2 bases at V and 2 bases at J, with 10 bases between the two ends.

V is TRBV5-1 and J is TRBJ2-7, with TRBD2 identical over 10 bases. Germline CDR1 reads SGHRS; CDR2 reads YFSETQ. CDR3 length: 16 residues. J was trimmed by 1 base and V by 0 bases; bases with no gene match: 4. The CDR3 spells CASSLEASGRSYEQYF. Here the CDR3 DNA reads TGCGCCAGCAGCTTGGAGGCTAGCGGGAGATCCTACGAGCAGTACTTC.

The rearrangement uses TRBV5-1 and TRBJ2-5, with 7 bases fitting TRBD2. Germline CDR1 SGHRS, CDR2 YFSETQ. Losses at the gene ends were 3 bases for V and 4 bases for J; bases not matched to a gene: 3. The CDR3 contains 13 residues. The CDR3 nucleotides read TGCGCCAGCAGCTCCCGCGGGGGAGAGACCCAGTACTTC. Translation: CASSSRGGETQYF.

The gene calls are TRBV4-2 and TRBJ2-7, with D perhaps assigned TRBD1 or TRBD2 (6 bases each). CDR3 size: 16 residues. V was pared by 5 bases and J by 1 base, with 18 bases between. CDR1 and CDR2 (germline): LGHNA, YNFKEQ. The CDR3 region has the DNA TGTGCCAGCAGCTCAACCGGGGGCCGGGCATCCTACGAGCAGTACTTC. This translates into CASSSTGGRASYEQYF.

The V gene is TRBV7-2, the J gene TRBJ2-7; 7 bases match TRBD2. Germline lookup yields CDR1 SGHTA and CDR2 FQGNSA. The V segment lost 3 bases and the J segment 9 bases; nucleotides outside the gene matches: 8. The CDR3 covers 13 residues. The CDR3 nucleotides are TGTGCCAGCAGCTTCGACTCGACTAGCCGGCAGTACTTC. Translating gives CASSFDSTSRQYF.